The rows below give T cell receptor beta chains drawn from one sample of a study of shared clonotypes between healthy human individuals. Repertoires were generated with immunoSEQ multiplex PCR, while TCRdb's copy carries only in-frame clones and drops some. The sample has a few million clones, approximately 96% seen once; the top ten hold around 0.13%. Sample: naive CD4+ T cells sorted from blood. These receptors were collected from a man between 18 and 35 years old in good health. The CDR3 runs from the conserved cysteine through the conserved F or W. Fields, in order: J gene, D gene, V gene, clone size, CDR3 protein, CDR3 DNA. The D gene is left open where the match is weak. The size entry is marked missing in some rows and otherwise reads once, few, many or a size class.

>TRBJ1-5|NA|TRBV11-2|NA
CASSFSGGNQPQHF
TGTGCCAGCAGCTTCTCCGGAGGCAATCAGCCCCAGCATTTT
>TRBJ1-3|NA|TRBV5-1|NA
CASSNGGTKGFGNTIYF
TGCGCCAGCAGCAACGGGGGGACCAAGGGTTTTGGAAACACCATATATTTT
>TRBJ2-7|TRBD1|TRBV6-6|NA
CASSTTGGGYEQYF
TGTGCCAGCAGTACAACAGGGGGCGGATACGAGCAGTACTTC
>TRBJ1-6|NA|TRBV4-1|NA
CASSQKEGVNNSPLHF
TGCGCCAGCAGCCAAAAAGAGGGGGTTAATAATTCACCCCTCCACTTT
>TRBJ2-5|NA|TRBV6-5|once
CASSYSTPAETQYF
TGTGCCAGCAGTTATTCGACTCCCGCGGAGACCCAGTACTTC
>TRBJ2-3|TRBD1|TRBV18|NA
CASSPKVNRGMAHTQYF
TGTGCCAGCTCACCAAAAGTAAACAGGGGAATGGCACATACGCAGTATTTT
>TRBJ2-4|NA|TRBV10-1|NA
CASRHLGALAKNIQYF
TGCGCCAGCAGACACCTAGGGGCTTTAGCCAAAAACATTCAGTACTTC
>TRBJ1-1|TRBD1|TRBV11-2|NA
CASSDRDRGTTEAFF
TGTGCCAGCAGCGACCGGGACAGGGGGACCACTGAAGCTTTCTTT
>TRBJ2-1|NA|TRBV10-3|once
CAIRLQGSANEQFF
TGTGCCATCAGATTACAGGGATCGGCGAATGAGCAGTTCTTC
>TRBJ2-2|NA|TRBV6-1|NA
CASRRENTGELFF
TGTGCCAGCCGCCGGGAGAACACCGGGGAGCTGTTTTTT
>TRBJ2-5|NA|TRBV5-1|NA
CASSLLEKTQYF
TGCGCCAGCAGCTTGCTAGAAAAGACCCAGTACTTC
>TRBJ2-2|NA|TRBV10-3|few
CAISESGTGELFF
TGTGCCATCAGTGAATCAGGCACCGGGGAGCTGTTTTTT
>TRBJ1-2|NA|TRBV28|NA
CASTSAGNYGYTF
TGTGCCAGCACCTCGGCGGGGAACTATGGCTACACCTTC
>TRBJ1-4|TRBD1|TRBV28|NA
CASSGDRWFF
TGTGCCAGCAGTGGGGACAGGTGGTTTTTT
>TRBJ1-2|TRBD1|TRBV30|NA
CAWSVRGVRETGIYGYTF
TGTGCCTGGAGTGTAAGGGGAGTCCGGGAGACAGGGATTTATGGCTACACCTTC
>TRBJ2-1|NA|TRBV18|NA
CASSTLTSSYNEQFF
TGTGCCAGCTCAACACTAACTAGCTCCTACAATGAGCAGTTCTTC
>TRBJ1-2|NA|TRBV6-1|NA
CATRIRDYGYTF
TGTGCCACCAGGATTCGGGACTATGGCTACACCTTC
>TRBJ2-2|NA|TRBV4-1|once
CASSRQAWGTNTGELFF
TGCGCCAGCAGCCGCCAAGCATGGGGGACTAACACCGGGGAGCTGTTTTTT
>TRBJ1-5|NA|TRBV6-6|NA
CASSYSGDSNQPQHF
TGTGCCAGCAGTTACTCGGGAGACAGCAATCAGCCCCAGCATTTT
>TRBJ1-1|NA|TRBV9|NA
CASSAFQGDTEAFF
TGTGCCAGCAGCGCATTTCAGGGTGACACTGAAGCTTTCTTT
>TRBJ1-1|NA|TRBV6-5|NA
CASSYRVNTEAFF
TGTGCCAGCAGTTACAGAGTGAACACTGAAGCTTTCTTT
>TRBJ2-3|NA|TRBV15|NA
CATSRVSQLSTDTQYF
TGTGCCACCAGCAGAGTGTCCCAATTAAGCACAGATACGCAGTATTTT
>TRBJ1-5|NA|TRBV30|NA
CAWSEYRGNQPQHF
TGTGCCTGGAGTGAATACAGGGGCAATCAGCCCCAGCATTTT
>TRBJ2-1|TRBD2|TRBV27|once
CASRLAGSWRQFF
TGTGCCAGCAGACTAGCGGGGAGTTGGCGGCAGTTCTTC
>TRBJ1-5|NA|TRBV19|NA
CASRNSGGRGNQPQHF
TGTGCCAGTAGGAACAGCGGGGGTAGGGGCAATCAGCCCCAGCATTTT
>TRBJ2-5|NA|TRBV27|NA
CASGLGPGNKETQYF
TGTGCCAGCGGGTTAGGACCCGGAAATAAAGAGACCCAGTACTTC
>TRBJ2-7|TRBD2|TRBV6-5|NA
CASSRTSGGYEQYF
TGTGCCAGCAGCCGGACTAGCGGGGGATACGAGCAGTACTTC
>TRBJ2-7|NA|TRBV5-6|NA
CASSLGAPRGNEQYF
TGTGCCAGCAGCTTGGGGGCCCCCCGTGGTAACGAGCAGTACTTC
>TRBJ1-5|NA|TRBV30|NA
CAWKQASNQPQHF
TGTGCCTGGAAACAGGCTAGCAATCAGCCCCAGCATTTT
>TRBJ1-2|NA|TRBV5-1|NA
CASFTGAGNYGYTF
TGCGCCAGCTTCACCGGGGCAGGAAACTATGGCTACACCTTC
>TRBJ2-5|TRBD1|TRBV5-1|once
CASSWAPTGDKETQYF
TGCGCCAGCAGCTGGGCGCCGACAGGGGACAAAGAGACCCAGTACTTC
>TRBJ2-3|NA|TRBV9|NA
CASSPNMVSTDTQYF
TGTGCCAGCAGCCCAAATATGGTGAGCACAGATACGCAGTATTTT
>TRBJ1-3|NA|TRBV6-1|NA
CASSATASGNTIYF
TGTGCCAGCAGTGCGACTGCCTCTGGAAACACCATATATTTT
>TRBJ1-4|TRBD1|TRBV7-9|NA
CASSLGQGASNEKLFF
TGTGCCAGCAGCTTAGGACAGGGGGCATCTAATGAAAAACTGTTTTTT
>TRBJ1-2|NA|TRBV6-5|NA
CASSFLSGNGGGGYTF
TGTGCCAGCAGTTTCTTATCTGGGAACGGCGGAGGGGGCTACACCTTC
>TRBJ1-4|NA|TRBV30|NA
CAWGRNEKLFF
TGTGCCTGGGGTCGAAATGAAAAACTGTTTTTT
>TRBJ2-5|TRBD1|TRBV25-1|NA
CASSIQATGQETQYF
TGTGCCAGCAGTATTCAAGCTACGGGACAGGAGACCCAGTACTTC
>TRBJ2-3|NA|TRBV10-2|NA
CASSEQLTDTQYF
TGCGCCAGCAGTGAGCAGTTGACAGATACGCAGTATTTT
>TRBJ2-1|NA|TRBV6-1|NA
CASMRGTRLYNEQFF
TGTGCCAGCATGCGAGGGACGCGCCTTTACAATGAGCAGTTCTTC
>TRBJ1-5|NA|TRBV2|NA
CASSDETDQPQHF
TGTGCCAGCAGTGATGAGACAGATCAGCCCCAGCATTTT
>TRBJ2-5|TRBD1|TRBV9|NA
CASSQTGVVQETQYF
TGTGCCAGCAGCCAGACAGGGGTGGTCCAAGAGACCCAGTACTTC
>TRBJ2-5|TRBD2|TRBV7-2|NA
CASSLGGAWETQYF
TGTGCCAGTTCGTTGGGAGGGGCTTGGGAGACCCAGTACTTC
>TRBJ2-5|NA|TRBV18|NA
CASSPPGRQGPKTQYF
TGTGCCAGCTCACCACCGGGTCGGCAGGGCCCGAAGACCCAGTACTTC
>TRBJ2-3|TRBD1|TRBV6-5|NA
CASSYSSRGSYTQYF
TGTGCCAGCAGTTACTCGAGCAGGGGGTCCTATACGCAGTATTTT
>TRBJ2-3|NA|TRBV5-1|NA
CASSLDVVETQYF
TGCGCCAGCAGCTTGGATGTGGTCGAGACGCAGTATTTT
>TRBJ2-7|TRBD2|TRBV18|NA
CASSPKRGVYEQYF
TGTGCCAGCTCTCCTAAGCGGGGGGTCTACGAGCAGTACTTC
>TRBJ2-1|TRBD2|TRBV11-2|NA
CASSSLAGPLGREQFF
TGTGCCAGCAGCTCTCTAGCGGGTCCGTTGGGGCGTGAGCAGTTCTTC
>TRBJ1-2|NA|TRBV19|NA
CASRRVPYGYTF
TGTGCCAGTAGGAGGGTTCCTTATGGCTACACCTTC
>TRBJ2-5|TRBD1|TRBV6-5|once
CASTPAGGYAETQYF
TGTGCCAGCACCCCGGCAGGGGGCTATGCGGAGACCCAGTACTTC
>TRBJ2-1|TRBD1|TRBV5-1|NA
CASSVLGDRYNEQFF
TGCGCCAGCAGCGTCTTGGGGGACAGATACAATGAGCAGTTCTTC
>TRBJ1-3|NA|TRBV19|NA
CASKQGISGNTIYF
TGTGCCAGTAAGCAAGGGATCTCTGGAAACACCATATATTTT
>TRBJ1-5|TRBD1|TRBV11-3|NA
CASSRAGTGSQYSNQPQHF
TGTGCCAGCAGCCGAGCCGGGACAGGATCTCAGTATAGCAATCAGCCCCAGCATTTT
>TRBJ1-5|NA|TRBV5-1|NA
CASSLGTQGDNQPQHF
TGCGCCAGCAGCTTGGGAACCCAAGGGGACAATCAGCCCCAGCATTTT